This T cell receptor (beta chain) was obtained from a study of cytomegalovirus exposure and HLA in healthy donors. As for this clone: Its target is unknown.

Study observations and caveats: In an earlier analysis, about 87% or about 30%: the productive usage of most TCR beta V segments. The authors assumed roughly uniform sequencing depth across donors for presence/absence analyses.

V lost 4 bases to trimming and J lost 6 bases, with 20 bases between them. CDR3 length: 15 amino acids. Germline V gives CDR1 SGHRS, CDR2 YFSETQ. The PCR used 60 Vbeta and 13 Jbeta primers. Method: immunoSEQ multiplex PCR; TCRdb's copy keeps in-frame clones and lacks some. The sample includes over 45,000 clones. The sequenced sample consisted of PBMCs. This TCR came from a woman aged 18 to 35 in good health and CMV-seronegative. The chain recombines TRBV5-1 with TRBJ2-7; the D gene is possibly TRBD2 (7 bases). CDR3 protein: CASSPGYGGGGEQYF. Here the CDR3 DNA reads TGCGCCAGCAGCCCAGGATACGGGGGAGGGGGCGAGCAGTACTTC.